The rows below give T cell receptor beta chains drawn from one sample of a study of OX40 agonist ivuxolimab in advanced cancers. Sequencing was performed with immunoSEQ multiplex PCR; in TCRdb, only in-frame clones are kept and a portion is missing. The sample lists around 41,000 clones; 70% to 90% were seen once. Sequenced here: CD4+ or CD8+ T cells sorted from blood, sampled in a trial of the OX40 agonist ivuxolimab. The receptors were gathered from an adult with an advanced solid tumor such as melanoma, head and neck, liver or kidney cancer. Each CDR3 is given with its conserved first and last residue. D genes are given only for firm matches. Size is omitted from some rows. Given values are once, few, many or a class for expanded clones.

>few|TRBJ1-1|TRBD1|17|TRBV7-2
TGTGCCAGCAGCTCAGAGATGCCAGGGGGCGGGGGCACTGAAGCTTTCTTT
CASSSEMPGGGGTEAFF
>.|TRBJ1-1|.|13|TRBV7-9
TGTGCCAGCAGCGCTCCCATGAACACTGAAGCTTTCTTT
CASSAPMNTEAFF
>.|TRBJ2-5|.|15|TRBV6-5
TGTGCCAGCAGCGAATCGACAGGCGCCCCCTCGACCCAGTACTTC
CASSESTGAPSTQYF
>.|TRBJ2-3|TRBD2|16|TRBV7-9
TGTGCCAGCAGCCCCCCCAGCGGGAGGGGTACAGATACGCAGTATTTT
CASSPPSGRGTDTQYF
>few|TRBJ2-1|.|13|TRBV7-9
TGTGCCAGCAGCTTACAATGGGGGGATGAGCAGTTCTTC
CASSLQWGDEQFF
>.|TRBJ2-7|.|14|TRBV11-3
TGTGCCAGCAGTCTATCAGGGCCCTCCTACGAGCAGTACTTC
CASSLSGPSYEQYF
>.|TRBJ2-1|TRBD2|18|TRBV15
TGTGCCACCAGCAGAGATGGGTACGGCGGGAGGGCCGGTGATGAGCAGTTCTTC
CATSRDGYGGRAGDEQFF
>.|TRBJ2-7|.|13|TRBV14
TGTGCCAGCAGCCAAGGGTTAAACCGGGAGCAGTACTTC
CASSQGLNREQYF
>.|TRBJ2-7|.|11|TRBV28
TGTGCCAGCACCGCCCCCTACGAGCAGTACTTC
CASTAPYEQYF
>.|TRBJ1-1|.|14|TRBV5-4
TGTGCCAGCAGCCCTCAGGGGAGAAACACTGAAGCTTTCTTT
CASSPQGRNTEAFF
>.|TRBJ2-3|TRBD2|15|TRBV5-1
TGCGCCAGCAGCTTGGTCGGGAGGGCCGCAGATACGCAGTATTTT
CASSLVGRAADTQYF
>.|TRBJ2-5|TRBD2|16|TRBV11-2
TGTGCCAGCAGCCGAACCACGGGGGGGATCCAAGAGACCCAGTACTTC
CASSRTTGGIQETQYF
>.|TRBJ2-7|.|12|TRBV5-4
TGTGCCAGCAGCTCGGGGCGCGGCGAGCAGTACTTC
CASSSGRGEQYF
>.|TRBJ1-1|.|14|TRBV4-3
TGCGCCAGCAGCCAGGATACAGGGAACACTGAAGCTTTCTTT
CASSQDTGNTEAFF
>few|TRBJ1-2|.|13|TRBV7-2
TGTGCCAGCAGCTTAGAGGGGACCTATGGCTACACCTTC
CASSLEGTYGYTF
>.|TRBJ1-2|.|16|TRBV4-1
TGCGCCAGCAGCCAAGCGATCGGGAACCAGGTCTATGGCTACACCTTC
CASSQAIGNQVYGYTF
>.|TRBJ2-3|.|15|TRBV19
TGTGCCAGTAGTATCCGCGCGCGTGCTTCTGATACGCAGTATTTT
CASSIRARASDTQYF
>.|TRBJ1-3|.|16|TRBV9
TGTGCCAGCAGCGTAGAGGGGGGTTTCTCTGGAAACACCATATATTTT
CASSVEGGFSGNTIYF
>.|TRBJ1-5|.|15|TRBV4-1
TGCGCCAGCAGCCAAGGGCAGCTGAGCAATCAGCCCCAGCATTTT
CASSQGQLSNQPQHF
>.|TRBJ1-3|.|14|TRBV28
TGTGCCAGCAGTTTATCAGGGCCGGGAAACACCATATATTTT
CASSLSGPGNTIYF
>.|TRBJ1-1|.|15|TRBV7-2
TGTGCCAGCAGCTTAGGCAGTCGCTTGAACACTGAAGCTTTCTTT
CASSLGSRLNTEAFF
>.|TRBJ2-2|TRBD1|18|TRBV5-6
TGTGCCAGCAGCTTGCTTCTCTACCAAACAGGGGCCCCCGGGGAGCTGTTTTTT
CASSLLLYQTGAPGELFF
>few|TRBJ1-1|.|13|TRBV27
TGTGCCAGCAGCGTACTGCTGAACACTGAAGCTTTCTTT
CASSVLLNTEAFF
>.|TRBJ2-1|TRBD1|16|TRBV9
TGTGCCAGCAGCGAGAGGGGACAGGGCCCATACAATGAGCAGTTCTTC
CASSERGQGPYNEQFF
>.|TRBJ1-5|TRBD1|14|TRBV7-2
TGTGCCAGCAGCTCGACAGGGGGCCTTCAGCCCCAGCATTTT
CASSSTGGLQPQHF
>.|TRBJ1-6|TRBD1|15|TRBV9
TGTGCCAGCAGCGTAGGGGACAGCGAAGGTTCACCCCTCCACTTT
CASSVGDSEGSPLHF
>.|TRBJ1-4|.|13|TRBV19
TGTGCCAGTAGTCATGTGCTTAATGAAAAACTGTTTTTT
CASSHVLNEKLFF
>.|TRBJ2-7|.|13|TRBV4-1
TGCGCCAGCAGCCGATCTGAGGCCTACGAGCAGTACTTC
CASSRSEAYEQYF
>medium-sized|TRBJ1-1|.|12|TRBV5-6
TGTGCCAGCAGCGGGACGGGCACTGAAGCTTTCTTT
CASSGTGTEAFF
>.|TRBJ1-5|.|15|TRBV11-3
TGTGCCAGCAGCGAAAGAGGTCGGGCGAATCAGCCCCAGCATTTT
CASSERGRANQPQHF
>.|TRBJ1-6|TRBD1|13|TRBV30
TGTGCCTGCAACGGACAGGGTTATTCACCCCTCCACTTT
CACNGQGYSPLHF
>.|TRBJ2-2|.|15|TRBV4-1
TGCGCCAGCAGCCAAGATGGTCAGCTAACGGGGGAGCTGTTTTTT
CASSQDGQLTGELFF
>.|TRBJ1-6|TRBD1|14|TRBV30
TGTGCCTGGAGGGAGGGGACAGGGCGTTCACCCCTCCACTTT
CAWREGTGRSPLHF
>.|TRBJ1-6|.|13|TRBV11-2
TGTGCCAGCAGCTTAACGAGACCGTCCACCCTCCACTTT
CASSLTRPSTLHF
>medium-sized|TRBJ1-1|TRBD1|13|TRBV7-2
TGTGCCAGCAGACAACAGGGGGCGTCTGAAGCTTTCTTT
CASRQQGASEAFF
>.|TRBJ2-1|.|16|TRBV4-1
TGCGCCAGCAGTCAAGCCGGGACGAACTCCTACAATGAGCAGTTCTTC
CASSQAGTNSYNEQFF
>few|TRBJ1-5|TRBD1|15|TRBV28
TGTGCCAGCAGTTCACCCGGGACAGGGTTTCAGCCCCAGCATTTT
CASSSPGTGFQPQHF
>few|TRBJ1-1|.|15|TRBV9
TGTGCCAGCAGCGTATCGGGACGAAGGAACACTGAAGCTTTCTTT
CASSVSGRRNTEAFF
>.|TRBJ2-1|.|12|TRBV5-4
TGTGCCAGCAGCTTGGACTGGTATGAGCAGTTCTTC
CASSLDWYEQFF
>.|TRBJ1-2|.|14|TRBV7-2
TGTGCCAGCACCCTACAGGGCCTTAACTATGGCTACACCTTC
CASTLQGLNYGYTF
>.|TRBJ2-7|TRBD1|18|TRBV28
TGTGCCAGCAGTTCCACCTCCGTGGGACAGGGGGCTTTTCTCGAGCAGTACTTC
CASSSTSVGQGAFLEQYF
>once|TRBJ2-5|.|12|TRBV2
TGTGCCAGCAGTGAATCGGGGGAGACCCAGTACTTC
CASSESGETQYF
>few|TRBJ2-1|TRBD2|16|TRBV11-3
TGTGCCAGCAGCTCTGTGACTAGCGTGGCGTACAATGAGCAGTTCTTC
CASSSVTSVAYNEQFF
>.|TRBJ2-4|TRBD1|18|TRBV11-2
TGTGCCAGCAGCTTAGCATCCACCGGGACAGGGGGAAGGGGCATTCAGTACTTC
CASSLASTGTGGRGIQYF
>once|TRBJ2-7|TRBD1|14|TRBV18
TGTGCCAGCTCACCTTGGAACAGGGGGCTCGAGCAGTACTTC
CASSPWNRGLEQYF
>.|TRBJ1-5|TRBD1|15|TRBV12-5
TGTGCTAGTGGTCTCCAAGGGACAGGCAATCAGCCCCAGCATTTT
CASGLQGTGNQPQHF
>once|TRBJ1-3|.|15|TRBV18
TGTGCCAGCTCACCGTCAGGGGTCTCTGGAAACACCATATATTTT
CASSPSGVSGNTIYF
>.|TRBJ2-7|.|13|TRBV6-6
TGTGCCAGCAGTGGCGGACCCGGGTACGAGCAGTACTTC
CASSGGPGYEQYF
>.|TRBJ2-7|TRBD2|16|TRBV28
TGTGCCAGCAACTCAGCAGCGGGAGGGCTTTCCTACGAGCAGTACTTC
CASNSAAGGLSYEQYF
>.|TRBJ1-2|TRBD1|19|TRBV4-1
TGCGCCAGCAGCCAAGATCAGCGGGACAGAGGGTATAGGTCCGGTGGCTACACCTTC
CASSQDQRDRGYRSGGYTF
>.|TRBJ1-2|.|14|TRBV25-1
TGTGCCAGCAGCACGACAGGCGCTCGCTATGGCTACACCTTC
CASSTTGARYGYTF
>.|TRBJ2-1|TRBD2|12|TRBV9
TGTGCCAGCAGCAGGACTAGAACTGAGCAGTTCTTC
CASSRTRTEQFF